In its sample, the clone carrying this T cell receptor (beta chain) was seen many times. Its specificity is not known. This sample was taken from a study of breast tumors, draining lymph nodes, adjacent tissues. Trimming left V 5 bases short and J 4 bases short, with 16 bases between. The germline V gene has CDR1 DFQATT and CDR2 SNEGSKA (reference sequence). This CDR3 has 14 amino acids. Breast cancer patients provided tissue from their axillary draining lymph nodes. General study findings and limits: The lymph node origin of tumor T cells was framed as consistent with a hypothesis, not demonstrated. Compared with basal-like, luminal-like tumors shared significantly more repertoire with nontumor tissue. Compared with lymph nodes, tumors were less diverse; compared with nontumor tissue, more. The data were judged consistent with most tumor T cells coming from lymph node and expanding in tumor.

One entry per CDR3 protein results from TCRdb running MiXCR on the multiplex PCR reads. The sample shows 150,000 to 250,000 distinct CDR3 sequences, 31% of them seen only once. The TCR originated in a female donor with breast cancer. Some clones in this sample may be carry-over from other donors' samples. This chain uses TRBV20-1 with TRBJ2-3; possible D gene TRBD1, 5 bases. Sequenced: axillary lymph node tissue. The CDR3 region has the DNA TGCAGTGCTGGGGCACTTGGCGTAGCAGATACGCAGTATTTT. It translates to CSAGALGVADTQYF.